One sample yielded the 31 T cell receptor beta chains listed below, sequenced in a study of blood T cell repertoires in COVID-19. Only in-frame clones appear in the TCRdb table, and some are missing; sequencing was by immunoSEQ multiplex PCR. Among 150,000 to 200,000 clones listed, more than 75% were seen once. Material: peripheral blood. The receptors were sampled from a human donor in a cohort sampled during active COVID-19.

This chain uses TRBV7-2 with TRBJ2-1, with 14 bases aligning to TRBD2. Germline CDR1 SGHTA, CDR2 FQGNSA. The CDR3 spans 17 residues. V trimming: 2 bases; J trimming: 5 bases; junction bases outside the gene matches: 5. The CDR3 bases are TGTGCCAGCAGCTTAAGGCGGGGACTAGCGGGAGACAATGAGCAGTTCTTC. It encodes CASSLRRGLAGDNEQFF.

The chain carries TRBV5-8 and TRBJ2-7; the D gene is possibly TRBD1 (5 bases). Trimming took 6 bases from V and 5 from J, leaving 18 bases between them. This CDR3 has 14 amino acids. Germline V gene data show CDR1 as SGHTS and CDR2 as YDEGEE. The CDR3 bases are TGTGCCAGCATCCTGGGGCAGGGCTTGAACGAGCAGTACTTC. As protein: CASILGQGLNEQYF.

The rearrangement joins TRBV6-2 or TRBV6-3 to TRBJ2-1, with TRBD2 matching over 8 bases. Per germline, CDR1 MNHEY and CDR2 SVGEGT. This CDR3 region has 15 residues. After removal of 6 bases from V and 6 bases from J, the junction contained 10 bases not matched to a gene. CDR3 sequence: CASSGGPSGGNEQFF. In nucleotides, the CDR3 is TGTGCCAGCAGCGGCGGGCCAAGCGGGGGCAATGAGCAGTTCTTC.

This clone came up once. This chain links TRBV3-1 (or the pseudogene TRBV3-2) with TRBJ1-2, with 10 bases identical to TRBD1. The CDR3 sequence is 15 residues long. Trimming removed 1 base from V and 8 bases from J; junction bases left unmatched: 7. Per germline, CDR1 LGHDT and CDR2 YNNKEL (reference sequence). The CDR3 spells CASSQGSWTGGGYTF. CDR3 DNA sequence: TGTGCCAGCAGCCAAGGATCTTGGACAGGGGGAGGCTACACCTTC.

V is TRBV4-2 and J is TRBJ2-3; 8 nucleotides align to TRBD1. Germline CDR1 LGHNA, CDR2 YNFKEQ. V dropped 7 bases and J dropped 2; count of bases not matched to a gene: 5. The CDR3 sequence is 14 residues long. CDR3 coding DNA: TGTGCCAGCAAGCGGACAGGGACCACAGATACGCAGTATTTT. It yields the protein CASKRTGTTDTQYF.

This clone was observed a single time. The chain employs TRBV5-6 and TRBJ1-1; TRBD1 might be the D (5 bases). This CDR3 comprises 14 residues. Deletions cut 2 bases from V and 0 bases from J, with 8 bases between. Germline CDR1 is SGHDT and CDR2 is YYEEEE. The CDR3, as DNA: TGTGCCAGCAGCTTATGGACACTGAACACTGAAGCTTTCTTT. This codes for CASSLWTLNTEAFF. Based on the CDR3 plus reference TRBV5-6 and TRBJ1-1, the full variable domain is DAGVTQSPTHLIKTRGQQVTLRCSPKSGHDTVSWYQQALGQGPQFIFQYYEEEERQRGNFPDRFSGHQFPNYSSELNVNALLLGDSALYLCASSLWTLNTEAFFGQGTRLTVV.

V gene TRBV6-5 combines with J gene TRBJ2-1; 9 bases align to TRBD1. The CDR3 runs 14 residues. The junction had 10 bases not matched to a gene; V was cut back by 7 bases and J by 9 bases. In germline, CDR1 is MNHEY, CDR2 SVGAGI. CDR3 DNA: TGTGCCAGCAAGGGAACAGGGGGCGTGGGTGAGCAGTTCTTC. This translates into CASKGTGGVGEQFF.

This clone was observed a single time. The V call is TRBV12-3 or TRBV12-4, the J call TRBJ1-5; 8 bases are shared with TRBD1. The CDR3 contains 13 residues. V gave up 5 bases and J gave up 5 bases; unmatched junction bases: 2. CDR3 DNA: TGTGCCAGCAGTGGGACAGGCGATCAGCCCCAGCATTTT. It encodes CASSGTGDQPQHF.

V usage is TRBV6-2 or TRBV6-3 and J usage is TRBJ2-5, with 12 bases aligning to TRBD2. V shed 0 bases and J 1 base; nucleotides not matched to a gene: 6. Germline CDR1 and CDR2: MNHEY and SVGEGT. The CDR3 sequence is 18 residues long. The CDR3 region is CASSYSSGLAGSQETQYF. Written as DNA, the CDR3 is TGTGCCAGCAGTTACTCTTCCGGACTAGCGGGATCCCAAGAGACCCAGTACTTC.

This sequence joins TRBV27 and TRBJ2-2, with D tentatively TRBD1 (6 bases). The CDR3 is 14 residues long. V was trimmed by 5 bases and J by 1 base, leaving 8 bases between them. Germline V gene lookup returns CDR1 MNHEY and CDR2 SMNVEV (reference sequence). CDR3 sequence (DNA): TGTGCCAGCAGTATGGACAGGAACACCGGGGAGCTGTTTTTT. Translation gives CASSMDRNTGELFF.

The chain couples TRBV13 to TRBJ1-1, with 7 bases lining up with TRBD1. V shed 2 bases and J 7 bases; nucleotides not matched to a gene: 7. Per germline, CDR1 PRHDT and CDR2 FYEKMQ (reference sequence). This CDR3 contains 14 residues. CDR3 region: CASSLPATGREAFF. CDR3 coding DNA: TGTGCCAGCAGCTTACCCGCGACAGGGCGTGAAGCTTTCTTT.

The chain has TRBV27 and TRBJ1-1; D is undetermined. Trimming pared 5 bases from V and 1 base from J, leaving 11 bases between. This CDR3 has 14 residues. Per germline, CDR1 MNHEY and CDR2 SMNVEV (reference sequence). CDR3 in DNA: TGTGCCAGCAGTCTGACGGAGCCGAACACTGAAGCTTTCTTT. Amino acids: CASSLTEPNTEAFF.

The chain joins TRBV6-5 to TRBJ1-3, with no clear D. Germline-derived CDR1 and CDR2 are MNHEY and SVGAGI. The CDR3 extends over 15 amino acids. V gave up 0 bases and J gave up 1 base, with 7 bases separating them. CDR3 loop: CASSYSPRSGNTIYF. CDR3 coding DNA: TGTGCCAGCAGTTACTCTCCGAGGTCTGGAAACACCATATATTTT.

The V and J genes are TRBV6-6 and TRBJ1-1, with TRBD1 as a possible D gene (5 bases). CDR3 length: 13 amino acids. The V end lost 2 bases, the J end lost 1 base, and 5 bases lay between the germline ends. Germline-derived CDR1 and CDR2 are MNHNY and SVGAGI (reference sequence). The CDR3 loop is CASSYTGNTEAFF. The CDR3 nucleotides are TGTGCCAGCAGTTACACAGGGAACACTGAAGCTTTCTTT.

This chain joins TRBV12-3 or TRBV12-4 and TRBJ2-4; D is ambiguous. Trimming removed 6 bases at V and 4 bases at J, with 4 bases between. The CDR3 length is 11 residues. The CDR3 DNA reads TGTGCCAGCAGCCCGAAAAACATTCAGTACTTC. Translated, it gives CASSPKNIQYF.

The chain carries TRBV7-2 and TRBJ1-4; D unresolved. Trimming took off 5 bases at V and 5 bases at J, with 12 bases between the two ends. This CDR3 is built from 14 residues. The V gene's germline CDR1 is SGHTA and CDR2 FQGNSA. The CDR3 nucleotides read TGTGCCAGCAGCCTAAAATCCCGGAATGAAAAACTGTTTTTT. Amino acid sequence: CASSLKSRNEKLFF. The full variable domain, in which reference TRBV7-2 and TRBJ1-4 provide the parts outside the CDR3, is GAGVSQSPSNKVTEKGKDVELRCDPISGHTALYWYRQSLGQGLEFLIYFQGNSAPDKSGLPSDRFSAERTGGSVSTLTIQRTQQEDSAVYLCASSLKSRNEKLFFGSGTQLSVL.

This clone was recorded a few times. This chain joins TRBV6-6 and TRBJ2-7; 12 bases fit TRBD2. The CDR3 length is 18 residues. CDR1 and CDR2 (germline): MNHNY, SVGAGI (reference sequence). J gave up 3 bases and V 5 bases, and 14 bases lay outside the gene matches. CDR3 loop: CASSRGTSGRGGHYEQYF. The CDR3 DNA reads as TGTGCCAGCAGTCGAGGGACTAGCGGGCGAGGTGGGCACTACGAGCAGTACTTC.

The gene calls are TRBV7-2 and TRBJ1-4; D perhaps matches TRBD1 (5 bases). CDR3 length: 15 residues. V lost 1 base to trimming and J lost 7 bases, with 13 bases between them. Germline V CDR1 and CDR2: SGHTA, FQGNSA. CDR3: CASSLDAGWGEKLFF. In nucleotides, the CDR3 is TGTGCCAGCAGCTTAGACGCAGGGTGGGGTGAAAAACTGTTTTTT.

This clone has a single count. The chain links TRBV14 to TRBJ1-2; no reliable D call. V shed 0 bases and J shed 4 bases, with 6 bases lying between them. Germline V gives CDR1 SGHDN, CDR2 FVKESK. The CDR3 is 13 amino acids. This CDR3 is CASSQDFLYGYTF. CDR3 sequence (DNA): TGTGCCAGCAGCCAAGATTTTCTCTATGGCTACACCTTC.

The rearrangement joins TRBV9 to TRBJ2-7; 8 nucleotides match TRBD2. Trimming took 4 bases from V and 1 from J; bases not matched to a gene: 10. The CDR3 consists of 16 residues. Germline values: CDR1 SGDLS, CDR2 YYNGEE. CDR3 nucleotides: TGTGCCAGCAGCCCCCGCGGGGGGCAGGGATCCTACGAGCAGTACTTC. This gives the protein CASSPRGGQGSYEQYF.

Here the CDR3 reads CASSPGQILRNEQFF. CDR3 DNA: TGCGCCAGCAGCCCGGGACAGATACTAAGGAATGAGCAGTTCTTC. The chain couples TRBV5-1 to TRBJ2-1, with 7 nucleotides matching TRBD1. Germline CDR1 and CDR2: SGHRS and YFSETQ. Germline trimming cut 4 bases from V and 7 bases from J; bases unmatched to any gene: 11. The CDR3 contains 15 residues. The full variable domain, rest sourced from reference TRBV5-1 and TRBJ2-1, is KAGVTQTPRYLIKTRGQQVTLSCSPISGHRSVSWYQQTPGQGLQFLFEYFSETQRNKGNFPGRFSGRQFSNSRSEMNVSTLELGDSALYLCASSPGQILRNEQFFGPGTRLTVL.

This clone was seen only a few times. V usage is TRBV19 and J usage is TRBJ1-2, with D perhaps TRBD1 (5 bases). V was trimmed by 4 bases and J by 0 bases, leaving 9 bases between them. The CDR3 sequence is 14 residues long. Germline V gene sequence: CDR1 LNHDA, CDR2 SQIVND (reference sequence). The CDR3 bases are TGTGCCAGTAGTAGCGACAGCTCTAACTATGGCTACACCTTC. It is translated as CASSSDSSNYGYTF. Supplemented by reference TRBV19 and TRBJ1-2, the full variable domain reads DGGITQSPKYLFRKEGQNVTLSCEQNLNHDAMYWYRQDPGQGLRLIYYSQIVNDFQKGDIAEGYSVSREKKESFPLTVTSAQKNPTAFYLCASSSDSSNYGYTFGSGTRLTVV.

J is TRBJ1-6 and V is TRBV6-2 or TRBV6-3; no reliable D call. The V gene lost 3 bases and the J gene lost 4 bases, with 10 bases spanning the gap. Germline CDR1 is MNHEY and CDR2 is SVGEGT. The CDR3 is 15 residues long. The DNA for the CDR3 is TGTGCCAGCAGTTATGGAGAACTATATAATTCACCCCTCCACTTT. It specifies CASSYGELYNSPLHF.

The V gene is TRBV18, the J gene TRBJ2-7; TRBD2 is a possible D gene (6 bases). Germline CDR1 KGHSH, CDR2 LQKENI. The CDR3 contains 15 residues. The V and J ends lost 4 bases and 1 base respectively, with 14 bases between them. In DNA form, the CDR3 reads TGTGCCAGCTCACATGTAGCGGAACGGTCCTACGAGCAGTACTTC. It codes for CASSHVAERSYEQYF.

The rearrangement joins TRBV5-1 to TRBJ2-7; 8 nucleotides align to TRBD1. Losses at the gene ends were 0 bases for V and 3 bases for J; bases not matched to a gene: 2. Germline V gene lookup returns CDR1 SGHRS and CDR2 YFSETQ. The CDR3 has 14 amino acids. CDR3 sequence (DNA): TGCGCCAGCAGCTTGGGGACAGGGCGCTACGAGCAGTACTTC. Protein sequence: CASSLGTGRYEQYF.

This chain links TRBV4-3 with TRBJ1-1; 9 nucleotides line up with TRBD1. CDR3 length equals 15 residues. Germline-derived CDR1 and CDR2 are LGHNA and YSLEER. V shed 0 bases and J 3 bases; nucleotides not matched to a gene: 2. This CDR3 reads CASSQDGQGYTEAFF. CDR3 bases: TGCGCCAGCAGCCAAGATGGACAGGGGTACACTGAAGCTTTCTTT.

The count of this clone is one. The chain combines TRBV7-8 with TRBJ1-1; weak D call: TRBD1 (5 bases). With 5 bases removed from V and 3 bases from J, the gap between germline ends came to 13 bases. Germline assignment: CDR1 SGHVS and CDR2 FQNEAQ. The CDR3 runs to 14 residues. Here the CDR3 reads CASSLFDRHTEAFF. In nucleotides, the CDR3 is TGTGCCAGCAGCCTATTCGACAGACACACTGAAGCTTTCTTT.

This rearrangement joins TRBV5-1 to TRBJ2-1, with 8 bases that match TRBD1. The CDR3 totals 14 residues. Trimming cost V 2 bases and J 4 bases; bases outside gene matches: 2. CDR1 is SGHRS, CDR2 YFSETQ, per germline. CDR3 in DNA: TGCGCCAGCAGCTTAGGACAGGGTTACAATGAGCAGTTCTTC. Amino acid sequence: CASSLGQGYNEQFF.

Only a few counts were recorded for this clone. The CDR3 reads CASSPDRANTGELFF. CDR3 DNA: TGTGCCAGCTCACCAGACAGGGCCAACACCGGGGAGCTGTTTTTT. V usage is TRBV18 and J usage is TRBJ2-2; 7 positions match TRBD1. V shed 2 bases and J 2 bases; nucleotides not matched to a gene: 2. From germline, CDR1 is KGHSH and CDR2 LQKENI. This CDR3 spans 15 amino acids. The full variable domain, completed using reference TRBV18 and TRBJ2-2, is NAGVMQNPRHLVRRRGQEARLRCSPMKGHSHVYWYRQLPEEGLKFMVYLQKENIIDESGMPKERFSAEFPKEGPSILRIQQVVRGDSAAYFCASSPDRANTGELFFGEGSRLTVL.

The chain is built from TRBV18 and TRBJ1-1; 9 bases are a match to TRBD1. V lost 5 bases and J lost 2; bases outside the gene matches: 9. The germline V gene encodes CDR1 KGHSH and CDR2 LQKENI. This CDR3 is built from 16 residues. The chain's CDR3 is CASSTAGQGYNTEAFF. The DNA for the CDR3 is TGTGCCAGCTCAACCGCCGGACAGGGGTATAACACTGAAGCTTTCTTT.

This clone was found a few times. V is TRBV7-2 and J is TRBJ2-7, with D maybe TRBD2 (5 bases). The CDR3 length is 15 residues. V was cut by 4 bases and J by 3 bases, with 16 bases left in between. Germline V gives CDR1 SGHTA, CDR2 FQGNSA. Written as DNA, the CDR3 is TGTGCCAGCAGCTCTCCTATAGGACTGAGCTACGAGCAGTACTTC. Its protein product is CASSSPIGLSYEQYF. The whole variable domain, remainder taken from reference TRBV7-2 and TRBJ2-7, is GAGVSQSPSNKVTEKGKDVELRCDPISGHTALYWYRQSLGQGLEFLIYFQGNSAPDKSGLPSDRFSAERTGGSVSTLTIQRTQQEDSAVYLCASSSPIGLSYEQYFGPGTRLTVT.